Below, 10 T cell receptor beta chains from the same sample are listed, as sequenced in a study of OX40 agonist ivuxolimab in advanced cancers. The data were produced by immunoSEQ multiplex PCR, yet TCRdb's version contains in-frame clones alone and is incomplete. The table lists about 32,000 clones, around 84% of them singletons. The sequencing used CD4+ or CD8+ T cells sorted from blood, collected in a trial of the OX40 agonist ivuxolimab. These receptor sequences come from an adult with an advanced solid tumor such as melanoma, head and neck, liver or kidney cancer.

This clone was counted between two and nine times. The chain joins TRBV4-1 to TRBJ2-5, with D possibly TRBD1 on 5 matching bases. This CDR3 comprises 15 residues. The ends were cut back, 0 bases at V and 4 bases at J, with 12 bases in the middle. The germline V gene has CDR1 MGHRA and CDR2 YSYEKL. The DNA of the CDR3 is TGCGCCAGCAGCCAAGATAGGGGAAGTGGAGAGACCCAGTACTTC. As protein: CASSQDRGSGETQYF.

V usage is TRBV6-6 and J usage is TRBJ2-5, with 11 positions matching TRBD2. This CDR3 spans 15 amino acids. J gave up 5 bases and V 5 bases, and 7 bases lay outside the gene matches. Germline assignment: CDR1 MNHNY and CDR2 SVGAGI (reference sequence). The CDR3 region has the DNA TGTGCCAGCAGTAATAGCGGGGGGGAGTGGGAGACCCAGTACTTC. Amino acid sequence: CASSNSGGEWETQYF.

The chain links TRBV10-2 to TRBJ2-1; unclear D gene. V lost 7 bases and J 3 bases, leaving 7 bases between the germline ends. The germline CDR1 and CDR2 sequences are WSHSY and SAAADI. This CDR3 region has 12 residues. The CDR3 coding sequence is TGCGCCAGCACTCAGTACTACAATGAGCAGTTCTTC. It codes for CASTQYYNEQFF.

The CDR3 sequence is CASSLQGKAEKLFF. The CDR3 DNA reads as TGTGCCAGCAGCCTACAGGGCAAGGCTGAAAAACTGTTTTTT. The chain is built from TRBV7-2 and TRBJ1-4; D is possibly TRBD1 (6 bases). With 5 bases removed from V and 7 bases from J, the gap between germline ends came to 14 bases. The V gene's germline CDR1 is SGHTA and CDR2 FQGNSA. The CDR3 covers 14 residues.

This rearrangement joins TRBV2 to TRBJ2-1; no definite D call. Germline V gene sequence: CDR1 SNHLY, CDR2 FYNNEI. V lost 2 bases, J lost 6 bases, and 5 bases lay in between. The CDR3 covers 12 residues. CDR3 DNA: TGTGCCAGCAGTGAACCCACCAATGAGCAGTTCTTC. Protein: CASSEPTNEQFF. Supplemented by reference TRBV2 and TRBJ2-1, the full variable domain reads EPEVTQTPSHQVTQMGQEVILRCVPISNHLYFYWYRQILGQKVEFLVSFYNNEISEKSEIFDDQFSVERPDGSNFTLKIRSTKLEDSAMYFCASSEPTNEQFFGPGTRLTVL.

The chain couples TRBV4-2 to TRBJ2-7; D may be TRBD2 (5 bases). Trimming cost V 0 bases and J 1 base, with 10 bases left between them. The germline V gene encodes CDR1 LGHNA and CDR2 YNFKEQ. This CDR3 is built from 15 residues. CDR3 region: CASSQEEGPSYEQYF. CDR3 DNA: TGTGCCAGCAGCCAAGAAGAGGGCCCGTCCTACGAGCAGTACTTC.

A word on this clone: At one of its ends the junction is not consistent with the germline gene, which may arise from a read error. This sample also contains other DNA sequences that code for the same CDR3. The V gene is TRBV9, the J gene TRBJ1-2, with D possibly TRBD1 on 6 matching bases. The CDR3 length is 15 residues. The germline V gene encodes CDR1 SGDLS and CDR2 YYNGEE. CDR3 nucleotides: TGTGCCAGCAGCGTAGGACAGGCGACTAACTATGGCTACACTTTC. It codes for CASSVGQATNYGYTF.

The chain couples TRBV27 to TRBJ1-1; weak D call: TRBD1 (5 bases). Per the germline V gene, CDR1 is MNHEY and CDR2 is SMNVEV (reference sequence). The CDR3 covers 15 residues. With 7 bases removed from V and 0 bases from J, the gap between germline ends came to 15 bases. The CDR3 DNA reads as TGTGCCAGCACCCGGGGGGGTTTCATGAACACTGAAGCTTTCTTT. This encodes CASTRGGFMNTEAFF.

The chain carries TRBV28 and TRBJ2-3, with TRBD2 matching over 9 bases. The CDR3 has 16 amino acids. V was clipped by 5 bases and J by 2 bases; unmatched bases: 8. In germline, CDR1 is MDHEN, CDR2 SYDVKM. Written as DNA, the CDR3 is TGTGCCAGCAGTCCCCTAGCGGGAAGGGTCACAGATACGCAGTATTTT. Amino acid sequence: CASSPLAGRVTDTQYF.

This chain uses TRBV28 with TRBJ2-3; 7 positions agree with TRBD2. The V gene's germline CDR1 is MDHEN and CDR2 SYDVKM. The CDR3 covers 12 residues. V shed 6 bases, J shed 9 bases, and the junction held 6 bases outside the gene matches. CDR3 sequence: CASRLGGGTQYF. The CDR3 bases are TGTGCCAGCAGGTTGGGGGGAGGGACGCAGTATTTT.